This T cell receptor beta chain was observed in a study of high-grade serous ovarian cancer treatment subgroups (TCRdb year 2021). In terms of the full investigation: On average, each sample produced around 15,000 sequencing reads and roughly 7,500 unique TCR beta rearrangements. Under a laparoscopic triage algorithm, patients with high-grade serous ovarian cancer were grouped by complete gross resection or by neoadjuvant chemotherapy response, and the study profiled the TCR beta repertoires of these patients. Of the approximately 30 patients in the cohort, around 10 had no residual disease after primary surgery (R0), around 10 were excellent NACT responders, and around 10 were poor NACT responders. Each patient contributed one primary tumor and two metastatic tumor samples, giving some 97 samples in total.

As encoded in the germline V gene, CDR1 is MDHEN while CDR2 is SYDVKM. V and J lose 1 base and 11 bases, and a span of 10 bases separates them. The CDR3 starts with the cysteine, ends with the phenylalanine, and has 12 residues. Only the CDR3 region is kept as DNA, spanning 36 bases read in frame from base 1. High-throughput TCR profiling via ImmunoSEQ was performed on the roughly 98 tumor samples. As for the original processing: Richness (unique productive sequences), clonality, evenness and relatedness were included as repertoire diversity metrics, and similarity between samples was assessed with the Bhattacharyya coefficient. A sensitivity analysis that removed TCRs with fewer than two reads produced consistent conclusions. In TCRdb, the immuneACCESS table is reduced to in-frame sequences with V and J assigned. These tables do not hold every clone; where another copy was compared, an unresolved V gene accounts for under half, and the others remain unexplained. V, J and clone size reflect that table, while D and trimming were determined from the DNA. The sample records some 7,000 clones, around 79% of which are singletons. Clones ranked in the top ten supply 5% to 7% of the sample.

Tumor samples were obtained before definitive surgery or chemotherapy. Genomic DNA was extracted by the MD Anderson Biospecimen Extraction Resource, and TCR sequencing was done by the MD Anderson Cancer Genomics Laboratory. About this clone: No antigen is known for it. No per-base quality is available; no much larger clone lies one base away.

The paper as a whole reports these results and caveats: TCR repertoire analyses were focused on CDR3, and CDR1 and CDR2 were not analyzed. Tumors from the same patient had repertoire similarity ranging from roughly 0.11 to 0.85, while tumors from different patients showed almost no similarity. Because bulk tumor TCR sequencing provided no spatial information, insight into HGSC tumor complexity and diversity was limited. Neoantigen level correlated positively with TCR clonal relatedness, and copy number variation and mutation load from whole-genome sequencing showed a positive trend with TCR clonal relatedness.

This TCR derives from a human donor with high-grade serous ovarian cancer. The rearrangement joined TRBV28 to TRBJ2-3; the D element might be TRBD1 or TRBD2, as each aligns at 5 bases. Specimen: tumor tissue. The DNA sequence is TGTGCCAGCAGTTTATTGAGGGGTTGGCAGTATTTT. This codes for CASSLLRGWQYF. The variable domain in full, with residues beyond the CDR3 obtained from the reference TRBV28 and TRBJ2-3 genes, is DVKVTQSSRYLVKRTGEKVFLECVQDMDHENMFWYRQDPGLGLRLIYFSYDVKMKEKGDIPEGYSVSREKKERFSLILESASTNQTSMYLCASSLLRGWQYFGPGTRLTVL.